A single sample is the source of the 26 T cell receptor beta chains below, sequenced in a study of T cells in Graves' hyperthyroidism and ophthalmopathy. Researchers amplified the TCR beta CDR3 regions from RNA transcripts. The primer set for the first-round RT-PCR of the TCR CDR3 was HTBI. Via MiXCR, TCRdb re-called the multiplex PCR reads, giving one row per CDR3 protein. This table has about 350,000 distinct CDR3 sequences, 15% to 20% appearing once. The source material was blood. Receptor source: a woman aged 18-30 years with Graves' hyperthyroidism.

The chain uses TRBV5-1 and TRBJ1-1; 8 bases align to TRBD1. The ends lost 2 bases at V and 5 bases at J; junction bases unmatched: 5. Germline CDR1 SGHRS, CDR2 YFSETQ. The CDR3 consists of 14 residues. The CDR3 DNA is TGCGCCAGCAGCTTTCGGACAGGGAGGACTGAAGCTTTCTTT. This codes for CASSFRTGRTEAFF. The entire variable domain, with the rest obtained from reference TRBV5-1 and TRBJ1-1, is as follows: KAGVTQTPRYLIKTRGQQVTLSCSPISGHRSVSWYQQTPGQGLQFLFEYFSETQRNKGNFPGRFSGRQFSNSRSEMNVSTLELGDSALYLCASSFRTGRTEAFFGQGTRLTVV.

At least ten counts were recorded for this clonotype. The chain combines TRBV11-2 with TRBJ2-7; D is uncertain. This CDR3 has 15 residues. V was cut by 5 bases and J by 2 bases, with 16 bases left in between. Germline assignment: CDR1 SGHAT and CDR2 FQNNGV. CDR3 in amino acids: CASSLGLGNTYEQYF. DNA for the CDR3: TGTGCCAGCAGCCTCGGTTTGGGGAATACCTACGAGCAGTACTTC.

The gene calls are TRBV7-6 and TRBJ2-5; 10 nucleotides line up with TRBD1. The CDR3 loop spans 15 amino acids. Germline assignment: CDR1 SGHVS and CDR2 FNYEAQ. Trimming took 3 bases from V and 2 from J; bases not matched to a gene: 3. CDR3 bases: TGTGCCAGCAGCTTTGACAGGGGGCGGCAAGAGACCCAGTACTTC. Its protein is CASSFDRGRQETQYF.

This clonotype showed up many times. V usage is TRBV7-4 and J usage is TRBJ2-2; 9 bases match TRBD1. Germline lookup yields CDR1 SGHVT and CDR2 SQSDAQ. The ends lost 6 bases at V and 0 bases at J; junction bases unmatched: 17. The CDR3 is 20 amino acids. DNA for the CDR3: TGTGCCAGCAGGGACAGGGGAGGTGGGCTAGCCGGCGCGAACACCGGGGAGCTGTTTTTT. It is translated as CASRDRGGGLAGANTGELFF.

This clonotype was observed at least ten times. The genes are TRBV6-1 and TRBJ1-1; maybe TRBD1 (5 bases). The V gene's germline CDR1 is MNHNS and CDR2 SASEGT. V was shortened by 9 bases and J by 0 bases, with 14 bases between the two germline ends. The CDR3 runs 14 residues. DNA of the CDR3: TGTGCCAGTATAAGCCAGGGACTGAACACTGAAGCTTTCTTT. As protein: CASISQGLNTEAFF.

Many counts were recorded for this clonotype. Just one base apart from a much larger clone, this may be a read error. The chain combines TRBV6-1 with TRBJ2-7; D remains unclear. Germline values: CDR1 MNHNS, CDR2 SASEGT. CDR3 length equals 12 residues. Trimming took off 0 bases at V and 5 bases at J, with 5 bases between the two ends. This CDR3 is CASSEAVNEQYF. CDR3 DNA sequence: TGTGCCAGCAGTGAAGCGGTCAACGAGCAGTACTTC.

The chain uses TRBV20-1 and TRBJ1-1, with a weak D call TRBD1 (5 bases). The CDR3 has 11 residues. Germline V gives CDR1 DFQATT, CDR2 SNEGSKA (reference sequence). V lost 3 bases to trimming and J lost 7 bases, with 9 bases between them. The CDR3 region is CSARTELEAFF. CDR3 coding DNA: TGCAGTGCTAGGACAGAACTTGAAGCTTTCTTT.

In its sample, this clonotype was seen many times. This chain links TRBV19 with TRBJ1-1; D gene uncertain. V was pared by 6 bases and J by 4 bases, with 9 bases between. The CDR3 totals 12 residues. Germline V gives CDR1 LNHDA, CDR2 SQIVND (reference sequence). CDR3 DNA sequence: TGTGCCAGTAGGAAGGGAGGCACTGAAGCTTTCTTT. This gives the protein CASRKGGTEAFF.

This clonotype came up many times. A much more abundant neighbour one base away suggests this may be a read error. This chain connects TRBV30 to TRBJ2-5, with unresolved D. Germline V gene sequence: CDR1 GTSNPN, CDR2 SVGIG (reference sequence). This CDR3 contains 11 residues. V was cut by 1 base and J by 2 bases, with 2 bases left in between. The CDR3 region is CAWSAQETQYF. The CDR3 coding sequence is TGTGCCTGGAGTGCACAAGAGACCCAGTACTTC.

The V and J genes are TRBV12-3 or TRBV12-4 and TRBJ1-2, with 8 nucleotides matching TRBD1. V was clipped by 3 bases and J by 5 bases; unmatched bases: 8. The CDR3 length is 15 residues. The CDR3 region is CASSFKQGELYGYTF. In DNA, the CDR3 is TGTGCCAGCAGTTTCAAACAGGGGGAATTATATGGCTACACCTTC.

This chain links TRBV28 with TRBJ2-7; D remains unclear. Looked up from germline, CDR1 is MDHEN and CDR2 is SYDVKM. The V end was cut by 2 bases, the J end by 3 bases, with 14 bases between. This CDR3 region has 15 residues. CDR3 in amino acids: CASSLTTGYHYEQYF. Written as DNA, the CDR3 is TGTGCCAGCAGTTTAACAACCGGGTATCACTACGAGCAGTACTTC.

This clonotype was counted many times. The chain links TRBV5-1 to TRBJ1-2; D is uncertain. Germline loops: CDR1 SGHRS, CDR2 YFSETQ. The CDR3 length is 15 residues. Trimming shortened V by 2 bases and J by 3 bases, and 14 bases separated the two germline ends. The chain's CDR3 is CASSLIGPADYGYTF. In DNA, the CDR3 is TGCGCCAGCAGCTTAATTGGGCCCGCGGACTATGGCTACACCTTC.

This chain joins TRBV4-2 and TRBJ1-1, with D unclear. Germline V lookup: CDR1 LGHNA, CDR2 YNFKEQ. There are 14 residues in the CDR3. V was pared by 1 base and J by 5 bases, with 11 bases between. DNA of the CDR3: TGTGCCAGCAGCCAAGTTAACCTGGGGACTGAAGCTTTCTTT. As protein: CASSQVNLGTEAFF.

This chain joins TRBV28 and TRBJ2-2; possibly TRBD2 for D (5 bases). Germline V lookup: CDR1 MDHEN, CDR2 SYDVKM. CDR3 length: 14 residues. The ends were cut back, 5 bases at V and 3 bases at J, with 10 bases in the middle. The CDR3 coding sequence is TGTGCCAGCAGTCTCGGGATTTACACCGGGGAGCTGTTTTTT. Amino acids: CASSLGIYTGELFF.

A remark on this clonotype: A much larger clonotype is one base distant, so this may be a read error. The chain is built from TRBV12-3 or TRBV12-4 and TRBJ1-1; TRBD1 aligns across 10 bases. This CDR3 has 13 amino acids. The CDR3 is CASRTGGITEACF. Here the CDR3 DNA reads TGTGCCAGCAGGACAGGGGGCATAACTGAAGCTTGCTTT.

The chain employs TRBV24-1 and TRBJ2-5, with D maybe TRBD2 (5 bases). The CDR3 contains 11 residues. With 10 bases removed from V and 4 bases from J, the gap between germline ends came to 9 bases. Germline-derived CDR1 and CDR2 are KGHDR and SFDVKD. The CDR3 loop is CATAAGETQYF. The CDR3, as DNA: TGTGCCACGGCGGCGGGAGAGACCCAGTACTTC.

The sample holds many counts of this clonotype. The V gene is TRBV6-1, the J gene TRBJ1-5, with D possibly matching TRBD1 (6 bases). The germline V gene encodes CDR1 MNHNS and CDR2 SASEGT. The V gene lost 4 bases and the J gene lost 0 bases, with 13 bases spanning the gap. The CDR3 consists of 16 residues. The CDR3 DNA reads TGTGCCAGCAGTGCCCAGGACAGTTATAGCAATCAGCCCCAGCATTTT. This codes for CASSAQDSYSNQPQHF.

The CDR3: CASSPDRELQYF. The DNA of the CDR3 is TGTGCCAGCAGCCCCGACAGGGAACTTCAGTACTTC. This rearrangement joins TRBV3-1 to TRBJ2-4, with TRBD1 matching 7 bases. V trimming: 4 bases; J trimming: 11 bases; junction bases outside the gene matches: 5. Germline lookup yields CDR1 LGHDT and CDR2 YNNKEL (reference sequence). The CDR3 is 12 residues long.

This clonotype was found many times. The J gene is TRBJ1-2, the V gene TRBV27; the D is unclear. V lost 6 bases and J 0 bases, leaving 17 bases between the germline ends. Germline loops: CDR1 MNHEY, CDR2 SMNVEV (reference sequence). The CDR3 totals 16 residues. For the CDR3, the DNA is TGTGCCAGCAGGCCGACCGACCCTTTAGCTAACTATGGCTACACCTTC. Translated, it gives CASRPTDPLANYGYTF.

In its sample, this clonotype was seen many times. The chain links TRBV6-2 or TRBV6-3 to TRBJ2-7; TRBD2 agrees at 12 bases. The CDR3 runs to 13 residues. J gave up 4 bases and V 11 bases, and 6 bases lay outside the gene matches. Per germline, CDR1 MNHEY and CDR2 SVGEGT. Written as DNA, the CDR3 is TGTGCCTCAAGACTAGCGGGGGATTACGAGCAGTACTTC. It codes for CASRLAGDYEQYF.

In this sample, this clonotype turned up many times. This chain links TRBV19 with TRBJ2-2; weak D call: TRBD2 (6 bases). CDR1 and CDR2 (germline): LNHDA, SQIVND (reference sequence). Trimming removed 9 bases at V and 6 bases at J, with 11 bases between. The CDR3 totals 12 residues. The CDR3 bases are TGTGCCAGCGCTACGGGGGCCGGGGAGCTGTTTTTT. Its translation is CASATGAGELFF.

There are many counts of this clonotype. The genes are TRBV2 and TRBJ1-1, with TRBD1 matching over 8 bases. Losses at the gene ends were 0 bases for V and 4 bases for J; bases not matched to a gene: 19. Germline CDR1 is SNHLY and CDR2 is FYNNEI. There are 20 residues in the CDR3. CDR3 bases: TGTGCCAGCAGTGAAGCTCGGGACAGGTTCGCGCCCATGGTGAGCACTGAAGCTTTCTTT. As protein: CASSEARDRFAPMVSTEAFF.

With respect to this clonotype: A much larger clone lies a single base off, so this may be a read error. CDR3 protein: CASTKRAKNIKYF. CDR3 coding DNA: TGTGCCAGCACCAAGAGAGCCAAAAACATTAAGTACTTC. The rearrangement links TRBV28 to TRBJ2-4; unclear D gene. In germline, CDR1 is MDHEN, CDR2 SYDVKM. There are 13 residues in the CDR3.

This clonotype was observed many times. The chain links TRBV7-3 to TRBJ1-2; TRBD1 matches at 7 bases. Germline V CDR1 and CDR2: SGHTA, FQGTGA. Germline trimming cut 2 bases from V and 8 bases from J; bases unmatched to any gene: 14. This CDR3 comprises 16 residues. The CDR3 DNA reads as TGTGCCAGCAGCTTAGGGGGTGGACAGGACCCCTACGGCTACACCTTC. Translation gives CASSLGGGQDPYGYTF.

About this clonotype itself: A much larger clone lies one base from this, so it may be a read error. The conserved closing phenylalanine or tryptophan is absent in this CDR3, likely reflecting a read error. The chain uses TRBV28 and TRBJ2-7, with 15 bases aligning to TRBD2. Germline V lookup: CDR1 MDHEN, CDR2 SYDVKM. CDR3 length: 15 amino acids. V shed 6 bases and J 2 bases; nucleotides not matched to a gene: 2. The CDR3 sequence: CASRRTSGGAYEQYL. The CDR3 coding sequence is TGTGCCAGCAGACGGACTAGCGGGGGGGCCTACGAGCAGTACTTG.

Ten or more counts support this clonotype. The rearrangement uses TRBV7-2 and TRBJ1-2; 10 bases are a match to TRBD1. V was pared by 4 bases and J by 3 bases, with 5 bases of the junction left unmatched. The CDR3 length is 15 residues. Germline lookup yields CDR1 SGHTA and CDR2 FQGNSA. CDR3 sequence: CASSYSGTGDYGYTF. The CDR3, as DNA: TGTGCCAGCAGCTACTCCGGGACAGGGGACTATGGCTACACCTTC.